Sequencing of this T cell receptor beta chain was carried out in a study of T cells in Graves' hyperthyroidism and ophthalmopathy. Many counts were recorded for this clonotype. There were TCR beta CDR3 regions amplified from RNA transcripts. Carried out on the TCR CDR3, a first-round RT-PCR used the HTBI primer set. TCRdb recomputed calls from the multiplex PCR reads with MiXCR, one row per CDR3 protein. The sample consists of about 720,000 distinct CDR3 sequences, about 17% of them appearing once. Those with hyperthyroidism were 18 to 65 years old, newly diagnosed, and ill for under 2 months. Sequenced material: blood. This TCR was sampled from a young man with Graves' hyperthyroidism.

The DNA for the CDR3 is TGCAGTGCTAGAGTACGCGGGAGCCTAATTGGAGTGCAGTTCTTC. Translation gives CSARVRGSLIGVQFF. The rearrangement joins TRBV20-1 to TRBJ2-1, with TRBD2 identical over 7 bases. The J segment lost 12 bases and the V segment lost 1 base, leaving 15 bases of the junction unmatched. This CDR3 has 15 amino acids. The germline V gene encodes CDR1 DFQATT and CDR2 SNEGSKA (reference sequence).